The rows below give T cell receptor beta chains drawn from one sample of a study of CD8 T cells in Susac syndrome. Each CDR3 protein is one row after TCRdb ran MiXCR on the immunoSEQ multiplex PCR reads. Among over 95,000 distinct CDR3 sequences listed, about nine tenths were seen once. The sequenced material came from CD4+ T cells from PBMCs. These TCRs come from a human donor in good health. CDR3s include the opening cysteine and the closing phenylalanine or tryptophan. Each record gives: V gene, D gene, J gene, clone size, CDR3 DNA, CDR3 protein. The D gene is left open where the match is weak. Clone size is shown for a subset of rows, as once, few, many or a class of expanded clone.

v_call: TRBV9
d_call: TRBD1
j_call: TRBJ2-2
clone_size: -
cdr3_nt: TGTGCCAGCAGTCCGATGGGACAGGCACCCACCGGGGAGCTGTTTTTT
cdr3_aa: CASSPMGQAPTGELFF

v_call: TRBV2
d_call: -
j_call: TRBJ2-1
clone_size: few
cdr3_nt: TGTGCCAGCAGCCGGCCCGGTGTCTCGACCAATGAGCAGTTCTTC
cdr3_aa: CASSRPGVSTNEQFF

v_call: TRBV6-5
d_call: -
j_call: TRBJ2-7
clone_size: -
cdr3_nt: TGTGCCAGCAGTTCCTTAGCCGGGACCCAGACTGCCTACGAGCAGTACTTC
cdr3_aa: CASSSLAGTQTAYEQYF

v_call: TRBV4-1
d_call: -
j_call: TRBJ2-7
clone_size: -
cdr3_nt: TGCGCCAGCAGCCAAGACAGGTACTACGAGCAGTACTTC
cdr3_aa: CASSQDRYYEQYF

v_call: TRBV11-1
d_call: -
j_call: TRBJ2-4
clone_size: -
cdr3_nt: TGTGCCAGCAGCTTAAATGGCCGCGGTGCGGCCAAAAACATTCAGTACTTC
cdr3_aa: CASSLNGRGAAKNIQYF

v_call: TRBV29-1
d_call: -
j_call: TRBJ1-2
clone_size: -
cdr3_nt: TGCAGCGTTGAACCAGGCAACTATGGCTACACCTTC
cdr3_aa: CSVEPGNYGYTF

v_call: TRBV7-2
d_call: -
j_call: TRBJ1-4
clone_size: -
cdr3_nt: TGTGCCAGCAGCCACGGGGGTAATCCCGGATGGGGTGAAAAACTGTTTTTT
cdr3_aa: CASSHGGNPGWGEKLFF

v_call: TRBV19
d_call: -
j_call: TRBJ1-5
clone_size: few
cdr3_nt: TGTGCCAGTTCTTTAAATAGCAATCAGCCCCAGCATTTT
cdr3_aa: CASSLNSNQPQHF

v_call: TRBV7-2
d_call: -
j_call: TRBJ2-4
clone_size: once
cdr3_nt: TGTGCCAGCAGCCCCCCGTCAGCCAAAAACATTCAGTACTTC
cdr3_aa: CASSPPSAKNIQYF

v_call: TRBV2
d_call: -
j_call: TRBJ1-4
clone_size: -
cdr3_nt: TGTGCCAGCACCTACTCGCCGGACCGACTAAATGAAAAACTGTTTTTT
cdr3_aa: CASTYSPDRLNEKLFF

v_call: TRBV7-9
d_call: -
j_call: TRBJ2-5
clone_size: -
cdr3_nt: TGTGCCAGCAGGCCGGGACAAGCTCAAGAGACCCAGTACTTC
cdr3_aa: CASRPGQAQETQYF

v_call: TRBV14
d_call: -
j_call: TRBJ2-7
clone_size: -
cdr3_nt: TGTGCCAGCAGCCAATTAACGGGCGTCGGGCAGTACTTC
cdr3_aa: CASSQLTGVGQYF

v_call: TRBV20-1
d_call: -
j_call: TRBJ1-1
clone_size: -
cdr3_nt: TGCAGTGCTAACCGGAACACTGAAGCTTTCTTT
cdr3_aa: CSANRNTEAFF

v_call: TRBV11-2
d_call: -
j_call: TRBJ1-2
clone_size: -
cdr3_nt: TGTGCCAGCAGCCCCTCCTTTGGGGTTGGTAGCTCGGGCTACACCTTC
cdr3_aa: CASSPSFGVGSSGYTF

v_call: TRBV7-6
d_call: -
j_call: TRBJ2-1
clone_size: few
cdr3_nt: TGTGCCAGCAGCCCGGGTAGGAATGAGCAGTTCTTC
cdr3_aa: CASSPGRNEQFF

v_call: TRBV28
d_call: TRBD1
j_call: TRBJ2-7
clone_size: -
cdr3_nt: TGTGCCAGCAGTTTCGGGACAGGGGGTGTCGAGCAGTACTTC
cdr3_aa: CASSFGTGGVEQYF

v_call: TRBV6-2/TRBV6-3
d_call: -
j_call: TRBJ2-1
clone_size: -
cdr3_nt: TGTGCCAGCAGTTCCGTCCAACTAGAAAAAGAGTTCTTC
cdr3_aa: CASSSVQLEKEFF

v_call: TRBV6-5
d_call: TRBD1
j_call: TRBJ1-2
clone_size: -
cdr3_nt: TGTGCCAGCAGTTACTCGGCACAGGGGGTGGGGGGCTACACCTTC
cdr3_aa: CASSYSAQGVGGYTF

v_call: TRBV9
d_call: -
j_call: TRBJ2-1
clone_size: -
cdr3_nt: TGTGCCAGCAGCGTCGGATACAATGAGCAGTTCTTC
cdr3_aa: CASSVGYNEQFF

v_call: TRBV7-3
d_call: TRBD2
j_call: TRBJ2-1
clone_size: -
cdr3_nt: TGTGCCAGCAGCCCGGGGGGGGCTGAGCAGTTCTTC
cdr3_aa: CASSPGGAEQFF

v_call: TRBV20-1
d_call: -
j_call: TRBJ1-2
clone_size: -
cdr3_nt: TGCAGTGCTAGGAGGGTCAGTCCTAACTATGGCTACACCTTC
cdr3_aa: CSARRVSPNYGYTF

v_call: TRBV12-3/TRBV12-4
d_call: -
j_call: TRBJ2-7
clone_size: -
cdr3_nt: TGTGCCAGCAGTTTATCAAACGTCCACGAGCAGTACTTC
cdr3_aa: CASSLSNVHEQYF

v_call: TRBV19
d_call: TRBD1
j_call: TRBJ2-1
clone_size: -
cdr3_nt: TGTGCCAGTCAAACGCACAGGGGGCCCACCTACAATGAGCAGTTCTTC
cdr3_aa: CASQTHRGPTYNEQFF

v_call: TRBV4-3
d_call: -
j_call: TRBJ2-2
clone_size: -
cdr3_nt: TGCGCCAGCAGCCTTTCCGGGTCTAGCCCTCGTACCGGGGAGCTGTTTTTT
cdr3_aa: CASSLSGSSPRTGELFF

v_call: TRBV4-3
d_call: TRBD1
j_call: TRBJ1-2
clone_size: -
cdr3_nt: TGCGCCAGCAGCCACCGGACAGGGGGCGCTTTAGGTGGCTACACCTTC
cdr3_aa: CASSHRTGGALGGYTF

v_call: TRBV12-3/TRBV12-4
d_call: -
j_call: TRBJ1-4
clone_size: -
cdr3_nt: TGTGCCAGCAGTTTGTTCCCACAGGGTGACGAAAAACTGTTTTTT
cdr3_aa: CASSLFPQGDEKLFF

v_call: TRBV12-5
d_call: TRBD1
j_call: TRBJ1-6
clone_size: once
cdr3_nt: TGTGCTAGTGGCCATACCGGGACAGTAAATTCACCCCTCCACTTT
cdr3_aa: CASGHTGTVNSPLHF

v_call: TRBV4-1
d_call: -
j_call: TRBJ1-5
clone_size: once
cdr3_nt: TGCGCCAGCAGCCAAGGGGGCAGTAGCAATCAGCCCCAGCATTTT
cdr3_aa: CASSQGGSSNQPQHF

v_call: TRBV6-1
d_call: TRBD1
j_call: TRBJ2-1
clone_size: -
cdr3_nt: TGTGCCAGCATTACAGGGGGCGCAAATAATGAGCAGTTCTTC
cdr3_aa: CASITGGANNEQFF

v_call: TRBV4-3
d_call: -
j_call: TRBJ1-5
clone_size: -
cdr3_nt: TGCGCCAGCAGCCAAGAAATGTCGGCGGCTCAGCCCCAGCATTTT
cdr3_aa: CASSQEMSAAQPQHF

v_call: TRBV4-1
d_call: -
j_call: TRBJ1-2
clone_size: few
cdr3_nt: TGCGCCAGCAGCCAAGGGGACCGCAATCCTAACTATGGCTACACCTTC
cdr3_aa: CASSQGDRNPNYGYTF

v_call: TRBV4-3
d_call: -
j_call: TRBJ2-2
clone_size: -
cdr3_nt: TGCGCCAGCAGCCAAGATCTAGGCAGCACCGGGGAGCTGTTTTTT
cdr3_aa: CASSQDLGSTGELFF